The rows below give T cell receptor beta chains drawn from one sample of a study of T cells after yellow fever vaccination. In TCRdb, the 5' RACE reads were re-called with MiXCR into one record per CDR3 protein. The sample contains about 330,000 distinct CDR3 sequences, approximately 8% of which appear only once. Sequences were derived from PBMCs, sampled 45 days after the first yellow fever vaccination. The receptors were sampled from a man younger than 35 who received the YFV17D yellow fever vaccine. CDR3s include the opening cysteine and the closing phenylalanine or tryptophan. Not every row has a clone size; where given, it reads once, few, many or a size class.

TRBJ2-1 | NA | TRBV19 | CASRGYQYNEQFF
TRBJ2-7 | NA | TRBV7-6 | CASSLLGSSYEQYF
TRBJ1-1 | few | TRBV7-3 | CASSLMSTNTEAFF
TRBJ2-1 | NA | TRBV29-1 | CSVEGSDRGSDEQFF
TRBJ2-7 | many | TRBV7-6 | CASSLWGGSSYEQYF
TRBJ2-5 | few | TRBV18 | CASSPRSTGGYQETQYF
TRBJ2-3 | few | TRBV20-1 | CSARDLSPGDTQYF
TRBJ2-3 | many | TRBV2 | CASSKPGFRKYF
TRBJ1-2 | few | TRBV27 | CASSLRGTGYTF
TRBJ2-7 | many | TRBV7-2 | CASSLERGGYEQYF
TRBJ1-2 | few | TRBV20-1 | CSARSEANYGYTF
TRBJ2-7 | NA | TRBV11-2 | CASSGSYVEQYF
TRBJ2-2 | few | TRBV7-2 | CASSPPSETGELFF
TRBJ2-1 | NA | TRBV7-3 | CASSFKGSDEQFF
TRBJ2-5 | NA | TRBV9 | CASSAPLAGGEETQYF
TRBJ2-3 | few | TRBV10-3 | CAIYDRGLTDTQYF
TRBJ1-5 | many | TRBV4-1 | CASSQRVNQPQHF
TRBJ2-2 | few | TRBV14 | CASSWSGTGELFF
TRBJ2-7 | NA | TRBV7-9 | CASGQGNHEQYF
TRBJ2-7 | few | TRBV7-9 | CATDLKMTKTYEQYF
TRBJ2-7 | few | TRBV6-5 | CASSLSSGGSDEQYF
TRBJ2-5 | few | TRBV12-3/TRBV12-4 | CASSLKRAGRFETQYF
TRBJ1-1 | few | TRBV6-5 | CASNKDTEAFF
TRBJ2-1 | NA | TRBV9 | CASSVEGTPSSYNEQFF
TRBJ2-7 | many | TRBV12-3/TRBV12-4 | CASGAGGPYEQYF
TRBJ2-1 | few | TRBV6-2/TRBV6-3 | CASSYPSGSSYNEQFF
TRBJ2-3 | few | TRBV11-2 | CASSSQLRQGAPTTDTQYF
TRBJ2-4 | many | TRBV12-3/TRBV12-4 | CASSLGSVKNIQYF
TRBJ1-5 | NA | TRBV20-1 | CSAPGQSNQPQHF
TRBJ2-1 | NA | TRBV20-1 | CSARGNAQTYDEQFF
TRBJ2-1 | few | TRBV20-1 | CSASTAGGAYNEQFF
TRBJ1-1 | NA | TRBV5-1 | CASSGQGASTEAFF
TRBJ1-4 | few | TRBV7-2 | CASSLRRNEKLFF
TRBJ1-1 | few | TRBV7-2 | CASSPDAGNTEAFF
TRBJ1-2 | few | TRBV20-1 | CSARVVNSPNYGYTF
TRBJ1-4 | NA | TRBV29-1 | CSAGSTNEKLFF
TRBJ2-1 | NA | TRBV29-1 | CSADRVYNEQFF
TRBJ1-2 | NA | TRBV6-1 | CASERPGGGSSYTF
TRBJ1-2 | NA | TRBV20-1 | CSARDYGYTF
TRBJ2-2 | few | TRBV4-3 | CASSQELGYTGELFF
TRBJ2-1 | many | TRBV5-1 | CASSLQLAGGYNEQFF
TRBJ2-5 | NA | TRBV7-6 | CASSLAQAAGETQYF